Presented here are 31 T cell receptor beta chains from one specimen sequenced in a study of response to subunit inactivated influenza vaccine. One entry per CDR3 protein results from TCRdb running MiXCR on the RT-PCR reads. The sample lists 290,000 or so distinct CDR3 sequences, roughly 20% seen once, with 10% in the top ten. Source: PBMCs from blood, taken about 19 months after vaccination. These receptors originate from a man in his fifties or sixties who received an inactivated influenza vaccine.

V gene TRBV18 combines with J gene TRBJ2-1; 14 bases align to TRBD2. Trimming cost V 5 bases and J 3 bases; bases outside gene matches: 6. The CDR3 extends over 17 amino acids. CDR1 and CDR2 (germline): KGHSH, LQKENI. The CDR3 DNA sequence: TGTGCCAGCTCAACGCGACTAGCGGGAGGGAACTACAATGAGCAGTTCTTC. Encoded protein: CASSTRLAGGNYNEQFF.

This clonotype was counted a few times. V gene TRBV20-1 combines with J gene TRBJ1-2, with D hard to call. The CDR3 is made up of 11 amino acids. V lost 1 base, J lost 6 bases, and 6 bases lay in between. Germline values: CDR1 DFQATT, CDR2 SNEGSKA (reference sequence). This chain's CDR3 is CSARGLDGYTF. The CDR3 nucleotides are TGCAGTGCTAGAGGTCTTGATGGCTACACCTTC.

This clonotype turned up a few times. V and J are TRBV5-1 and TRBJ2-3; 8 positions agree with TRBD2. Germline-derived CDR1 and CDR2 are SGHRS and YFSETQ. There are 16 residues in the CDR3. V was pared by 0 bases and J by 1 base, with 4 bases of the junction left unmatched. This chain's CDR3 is CASSLATGGGTDTQYF. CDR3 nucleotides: TGCGCCAGCAGCTTGGCGACGGGGGGGGGCACAGATACGCAGTATTTT. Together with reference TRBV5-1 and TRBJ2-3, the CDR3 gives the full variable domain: KAGVTQTPRYLIKTRGQQVTLSCSPISGHRSVSWYQQTPGQGLQFLFEYFSETQRNKGNFPGRFSGRQFSNSRSEMNVSTLELGDSALYLCASSLATGGGTDTQYFGPGTRLTVL.

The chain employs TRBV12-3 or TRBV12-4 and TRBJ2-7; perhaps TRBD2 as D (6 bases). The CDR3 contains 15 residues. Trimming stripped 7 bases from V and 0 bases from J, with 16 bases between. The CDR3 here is CASTSTAGNSYEQYF. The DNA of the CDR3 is TGTGCCAGCACCTCCACGGCGGGGAACTCCTACGAGCAGTACTTC.

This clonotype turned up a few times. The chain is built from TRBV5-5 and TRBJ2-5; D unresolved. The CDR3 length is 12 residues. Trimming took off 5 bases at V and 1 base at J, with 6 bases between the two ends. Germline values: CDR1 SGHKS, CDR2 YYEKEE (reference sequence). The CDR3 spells CASRTSQETQYF. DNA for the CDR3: TGTGCCAGCAGAACGTCCCAAGAGACCCAGTACTTC.

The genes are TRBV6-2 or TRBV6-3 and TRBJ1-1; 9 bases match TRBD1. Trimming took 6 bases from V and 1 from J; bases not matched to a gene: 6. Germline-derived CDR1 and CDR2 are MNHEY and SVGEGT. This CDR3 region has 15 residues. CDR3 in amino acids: CASRRPTGGNTEAFF. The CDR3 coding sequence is TGTGCCAGCAGACGACCGACAGGGGGGAACACTGAAGCTTTCTTT.

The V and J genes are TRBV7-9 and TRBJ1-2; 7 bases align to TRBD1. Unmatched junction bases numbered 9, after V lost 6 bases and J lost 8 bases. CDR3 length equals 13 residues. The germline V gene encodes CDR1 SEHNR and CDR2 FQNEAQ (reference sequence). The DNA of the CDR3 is TGTGCCAGCAGTCCCCGACAGGGACGAGGCTACACCTTC. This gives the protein CASSPRQGRGYTF.

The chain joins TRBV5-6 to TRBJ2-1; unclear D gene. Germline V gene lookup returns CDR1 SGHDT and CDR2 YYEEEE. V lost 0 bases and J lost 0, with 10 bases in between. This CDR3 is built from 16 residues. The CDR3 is CASSLGALTSYNEQFF. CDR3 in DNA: TGTGCCAGCAGCTTGGGAGCCCTCACCTCCTACAATGAGCAGTTCTTC.

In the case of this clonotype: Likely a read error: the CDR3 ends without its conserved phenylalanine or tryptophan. The CDR3 DNA follows: TGTGCCAGCAGTTTAGTGGCCAGCACCTATAGCAATCAGCCCCAGCATTGT. As protein: CASSLVASTYSNQPQHC. The genes are TRBV12-3 or TRBV12-4 and TRBJ1-5; no definite D call. V was clipped by 1 base and J by 0 bases, with 13 bases between them. The CDR3 is 17 residues long.

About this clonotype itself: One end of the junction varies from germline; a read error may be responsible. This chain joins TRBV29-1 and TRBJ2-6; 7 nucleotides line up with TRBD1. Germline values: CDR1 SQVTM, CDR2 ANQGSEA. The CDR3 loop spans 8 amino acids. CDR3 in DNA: TGCAGCGGATCCGGGACAGAATTC. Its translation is CSGSGTEF. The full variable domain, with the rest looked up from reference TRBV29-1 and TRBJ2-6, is SAVISQKPSRDICQRGTSLTIQCQVDSQVTMMFWYRQQPGQSLTLIATANQGSEATYESGFVIDKFPISRPNLTFSTLTVSNMSPEDSSIYLCSGSGTEFGAGSRLTVL.

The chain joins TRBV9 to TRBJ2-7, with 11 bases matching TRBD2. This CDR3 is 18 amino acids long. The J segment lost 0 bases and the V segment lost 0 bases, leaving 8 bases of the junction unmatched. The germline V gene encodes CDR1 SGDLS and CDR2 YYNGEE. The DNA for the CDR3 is TGTGCCAGCAGCGTAGGGGGGACTAGCGGAGGCCCCTCCTACGAGCAGTACTTC. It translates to CASSVGGTSGGPSYEQYF.

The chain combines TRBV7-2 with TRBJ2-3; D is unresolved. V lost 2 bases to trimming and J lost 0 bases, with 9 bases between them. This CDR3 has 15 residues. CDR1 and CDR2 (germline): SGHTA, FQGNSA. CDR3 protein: CASSLMGRSTDTQYF. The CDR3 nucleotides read TGTGCCAGCAGCTTAATGGGCAGAAGCACAGATACGCAGTATTTT.

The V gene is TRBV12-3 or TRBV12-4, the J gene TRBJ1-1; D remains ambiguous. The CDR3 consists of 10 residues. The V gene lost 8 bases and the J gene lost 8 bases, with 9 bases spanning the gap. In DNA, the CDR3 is TGTGCCAGCGGGTTCGGAGAAGCTTTCTTT. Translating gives CASGFGEAFF.

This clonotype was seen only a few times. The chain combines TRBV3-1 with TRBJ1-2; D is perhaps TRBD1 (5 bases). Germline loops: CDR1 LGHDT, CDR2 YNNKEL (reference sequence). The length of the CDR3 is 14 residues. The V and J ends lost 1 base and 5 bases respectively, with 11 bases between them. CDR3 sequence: CASSQAQGIYGYTF. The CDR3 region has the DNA TGTGCCAGCAGCCAAGCCCAGGGAATATATGGCTACACCTTC.

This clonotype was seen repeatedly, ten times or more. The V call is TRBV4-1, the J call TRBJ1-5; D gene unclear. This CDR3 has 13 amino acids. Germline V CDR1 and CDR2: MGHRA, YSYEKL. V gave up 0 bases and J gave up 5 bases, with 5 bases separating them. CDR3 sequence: CASSQDWDQPQHF. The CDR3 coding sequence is TGCGCCAGCAGCCAAGATTGGGATCAGCCCCAGCATTTT.

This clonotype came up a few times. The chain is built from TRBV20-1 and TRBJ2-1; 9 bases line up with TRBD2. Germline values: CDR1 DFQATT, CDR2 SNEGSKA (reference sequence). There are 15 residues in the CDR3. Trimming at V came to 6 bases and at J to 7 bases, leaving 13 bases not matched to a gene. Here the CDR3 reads CSATPGAGGRNEQFF. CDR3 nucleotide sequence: TGCAGTGCCACCCCCGGCGCGGGGGGGCGGAATGAGCAGTTCTTC.

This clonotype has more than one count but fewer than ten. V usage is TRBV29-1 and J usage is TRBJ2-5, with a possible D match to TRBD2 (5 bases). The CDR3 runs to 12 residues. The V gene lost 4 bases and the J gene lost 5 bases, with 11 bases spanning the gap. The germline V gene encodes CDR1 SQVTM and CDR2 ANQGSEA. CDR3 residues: CSVVRGLETQYF. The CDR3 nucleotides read TGCAGCGTTGTCCGGGGTCTCGAGACCCAGTACTTC. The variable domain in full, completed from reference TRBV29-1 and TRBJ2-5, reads SAVISQKPSRDICQRGTSLTIQCQVDSQVTMMFWYRQQPGQSLTLIATANQGSEATYESGFVIDKFPISRPNLTFSTLTVSNMSPEDSSIYLCSVVRGLETQYFGPGTRLLVL.

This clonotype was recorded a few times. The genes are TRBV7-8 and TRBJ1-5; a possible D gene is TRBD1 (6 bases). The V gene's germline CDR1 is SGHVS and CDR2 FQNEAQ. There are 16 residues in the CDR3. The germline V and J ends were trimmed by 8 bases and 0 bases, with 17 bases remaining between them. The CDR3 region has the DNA TGTGCCAGCGAATCATTGGGGGCCTTTAGCAATCAGCCCCAGCATTTT. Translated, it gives CASESLGAFSNQPQHF.

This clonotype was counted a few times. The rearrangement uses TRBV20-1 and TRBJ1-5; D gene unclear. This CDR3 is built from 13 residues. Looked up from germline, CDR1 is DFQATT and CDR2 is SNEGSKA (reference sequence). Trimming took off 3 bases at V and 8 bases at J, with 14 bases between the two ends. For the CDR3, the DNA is TGCAGTGCTAGGGCTTGGGCCCGAGAGCCCCAGCATTTT. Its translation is CSARAWAREPQHF.

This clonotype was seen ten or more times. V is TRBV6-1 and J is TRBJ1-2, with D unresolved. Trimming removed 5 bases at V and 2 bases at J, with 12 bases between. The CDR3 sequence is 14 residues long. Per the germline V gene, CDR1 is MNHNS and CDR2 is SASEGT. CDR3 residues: CASSPHGSNYGYTF. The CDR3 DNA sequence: TGTGCCAGCAGTCCCCACGGATCGAACTATGGCTACACCTTC.

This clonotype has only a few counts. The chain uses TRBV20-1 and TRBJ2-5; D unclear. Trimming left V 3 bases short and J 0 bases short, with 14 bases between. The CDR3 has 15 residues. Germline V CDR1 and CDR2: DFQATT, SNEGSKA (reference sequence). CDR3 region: CSARVNSLYQETQYF. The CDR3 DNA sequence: TGCAGTGCTAGGGTTAACAGCTTGTACCAAGAGACCCAGTACTTC.

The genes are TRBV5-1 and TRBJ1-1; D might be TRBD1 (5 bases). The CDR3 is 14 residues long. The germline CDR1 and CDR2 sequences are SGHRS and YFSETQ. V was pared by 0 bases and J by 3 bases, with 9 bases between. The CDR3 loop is CASSLVRDHTEAFF. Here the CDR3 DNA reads TGCGCCAGCAGCTTGGTAAGGGACCACACTGAAGCTTTCTTT. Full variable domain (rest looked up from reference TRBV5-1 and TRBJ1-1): KAGVTQTPRYLIKTRGQQVTLSCSPISGHRSVSWYQQTPGQGLQFLFEYFSETQRNKGNFPGRFSGRQFSNSRSEMNVSTLELGDSALYLCASSLVRDHTEAFFGQGTRLTVV.

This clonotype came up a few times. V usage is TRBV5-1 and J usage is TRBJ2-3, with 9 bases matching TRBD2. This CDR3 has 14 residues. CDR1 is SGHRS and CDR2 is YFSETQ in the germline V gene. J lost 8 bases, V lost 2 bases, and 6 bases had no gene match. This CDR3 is CASSLNSGGSTQYF. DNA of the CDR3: TGCGCCAGCAGCTTAAATAGCGGGGGCAGTACGCAGTATTTT.

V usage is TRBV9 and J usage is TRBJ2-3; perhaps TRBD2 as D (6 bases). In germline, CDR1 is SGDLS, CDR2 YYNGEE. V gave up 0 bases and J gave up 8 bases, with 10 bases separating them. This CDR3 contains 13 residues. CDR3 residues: CASSVVGEVTQYF. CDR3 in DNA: TGTGCCAGCAGCGTAGTTGGGGAGGTTACGCAGTATTTT. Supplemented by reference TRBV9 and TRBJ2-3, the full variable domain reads DSGVTQTPKHLITATGQRVTLRCSPRSGDLSVYWYQQSLDQGLQFLIQYYNGEERAKGNILERFSAQQFPDLHSELNLSSLELGDSALYFCASSVVGEVTQYFGPGTRLTVL.

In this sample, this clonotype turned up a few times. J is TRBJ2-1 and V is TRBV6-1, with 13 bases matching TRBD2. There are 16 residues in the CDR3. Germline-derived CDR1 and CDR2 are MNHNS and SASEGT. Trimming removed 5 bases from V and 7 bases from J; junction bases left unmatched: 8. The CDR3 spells CASSPPTSGRRNEQFF. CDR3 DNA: TGTGCCAGCAGTCCCCCGACTAGCGGGAGGAGAAATGAGCAGTTCTTC.

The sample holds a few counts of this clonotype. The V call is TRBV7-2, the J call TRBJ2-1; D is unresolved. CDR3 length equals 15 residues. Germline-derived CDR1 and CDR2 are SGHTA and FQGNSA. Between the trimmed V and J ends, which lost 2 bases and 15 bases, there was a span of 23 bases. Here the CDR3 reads CASSLPGERWGLPFF. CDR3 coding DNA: TGTGCCAGCAGCTTACCTGGTGAGAGGTGGGGTCTTCCGTTCTTC.

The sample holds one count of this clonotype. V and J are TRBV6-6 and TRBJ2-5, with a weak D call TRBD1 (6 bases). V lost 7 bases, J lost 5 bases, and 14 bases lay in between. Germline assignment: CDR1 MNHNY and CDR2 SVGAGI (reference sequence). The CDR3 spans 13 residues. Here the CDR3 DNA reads TGTGCCAGCACAGGGGTTGTGGGGGAGACCCAGTACTTC. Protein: CASTGVVGETQYF.

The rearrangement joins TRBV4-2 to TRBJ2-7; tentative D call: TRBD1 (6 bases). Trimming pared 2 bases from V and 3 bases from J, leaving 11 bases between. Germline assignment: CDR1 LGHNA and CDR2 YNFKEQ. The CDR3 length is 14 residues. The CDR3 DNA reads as TGTGCCAGCAGCCAATGGGCAGGGGTCTACGAGCAGTACTTC. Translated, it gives CASSQWAGVYEQYF.

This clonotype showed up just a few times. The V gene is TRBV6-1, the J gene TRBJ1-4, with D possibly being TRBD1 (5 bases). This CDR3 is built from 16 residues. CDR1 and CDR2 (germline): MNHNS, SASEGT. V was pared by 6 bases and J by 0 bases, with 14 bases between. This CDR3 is CASRLLGGATNEKLFF. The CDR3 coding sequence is TGTGCCAGCAGGCTCCTTGGGGGGGCAACTAATGAAAAACTGTTTTTT.

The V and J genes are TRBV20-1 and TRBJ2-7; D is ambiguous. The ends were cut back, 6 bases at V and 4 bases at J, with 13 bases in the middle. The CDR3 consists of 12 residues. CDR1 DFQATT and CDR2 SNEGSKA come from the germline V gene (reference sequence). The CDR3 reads CSASLGVYEQYF. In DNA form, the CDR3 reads TGCAGTGCCTCCCTTGGGGTTTACGAGCAGTACTTC.

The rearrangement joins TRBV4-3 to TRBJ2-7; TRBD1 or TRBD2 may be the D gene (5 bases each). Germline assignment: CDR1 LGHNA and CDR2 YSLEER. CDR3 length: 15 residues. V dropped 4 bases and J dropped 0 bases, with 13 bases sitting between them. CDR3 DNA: TGCGCCAGCAGCCCGGACATGGGGAGCTCCTACGAGCAGTACTTC. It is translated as CASSPDMGSSYEQYF.